This T cell receptor (gamma chain) comes out of a study of gamma-delta T cells after stem cell transplantation. This clone was picked up a small number of times. TCRdb re-called the RT-PCR reads using CATT. The data show 1,500 to 2,000 gamma-chain clones, over 15% seen once. Germline V gene sequence: CDR1 VENAVY, CDR2 YDSYNSRV. V lost 0 bases to trimming and J lost 1 base; unmatched junction nucleotides: 2. The CDR3 length is 15 residues. The gene calls are TRGV8 and TRGJP1. The specimen sequenced was gamma-delta T cells. The sequence was collected from a human donor. It is not recorded whose cells these are; they may come from a transplant donor. Here the CDR3 reads CATWDRPTTGWFKIF. The CDR3, as DNA: TGTGCCACCTGGGATAGGCCTACCACTGGTTGGTTCAAGATATTT.